This T cell receptor beta chain was captured in a study of CD8+CD57+ T cells in acquired aplastic anemia. Study details: Isolated CD4+ and CD8+ cells, once sorted, yielded DNA averaging roughly 3.4 ug. Healthy donors yielded 9 million to 14 million CD4+ cell reads on average.

The CDR3 has 13 amino acids. Trimming removed 1 base from V and 5 bases from J, with 11 bases in between. The V gene's germline CDR1 is DFQATT and CDR2 SNEGSKA (reference sequence). TCR beta VDJ combinations and CDR3 sequences were profiled from genomic DNA. TCRdb ran MiXCR on the reads and lists one entry per CDR3 protein. This repertoire shows approximately 70,000 distinct CDR3 sequences, about 50% found once; its top ten account for about 2.5%. Material for sequencing was sorted CD4+, CD8+, or CD8+CD57+ T cells (not recorded which) from PBMCs. The V and J genes are TRBV20-1 and TRBJ2-5; perhaps TRBD2 as D (5 bases). This clonotype was obtained from a human donor in good health, serving as a control. The CDR3 sequence: CSARAGREETQYF. The CDR3 DNA reads as TGCAGTGCTAGAGCGGGTAGGGAGGAGACCCAGTACTTC.